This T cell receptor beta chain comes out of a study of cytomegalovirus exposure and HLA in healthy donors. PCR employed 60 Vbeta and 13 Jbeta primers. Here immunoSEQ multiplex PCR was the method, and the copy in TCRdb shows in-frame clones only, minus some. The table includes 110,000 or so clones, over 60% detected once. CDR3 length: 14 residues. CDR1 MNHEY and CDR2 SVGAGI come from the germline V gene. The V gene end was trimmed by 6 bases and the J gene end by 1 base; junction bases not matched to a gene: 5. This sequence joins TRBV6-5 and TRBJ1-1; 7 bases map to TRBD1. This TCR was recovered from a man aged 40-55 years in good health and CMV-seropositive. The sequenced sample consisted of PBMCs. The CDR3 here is CASRTGTENTEAFF. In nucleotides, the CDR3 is TGTGCCAGCAGAACCGGGACAGAGAACACTGAAGCTTTCTTT.